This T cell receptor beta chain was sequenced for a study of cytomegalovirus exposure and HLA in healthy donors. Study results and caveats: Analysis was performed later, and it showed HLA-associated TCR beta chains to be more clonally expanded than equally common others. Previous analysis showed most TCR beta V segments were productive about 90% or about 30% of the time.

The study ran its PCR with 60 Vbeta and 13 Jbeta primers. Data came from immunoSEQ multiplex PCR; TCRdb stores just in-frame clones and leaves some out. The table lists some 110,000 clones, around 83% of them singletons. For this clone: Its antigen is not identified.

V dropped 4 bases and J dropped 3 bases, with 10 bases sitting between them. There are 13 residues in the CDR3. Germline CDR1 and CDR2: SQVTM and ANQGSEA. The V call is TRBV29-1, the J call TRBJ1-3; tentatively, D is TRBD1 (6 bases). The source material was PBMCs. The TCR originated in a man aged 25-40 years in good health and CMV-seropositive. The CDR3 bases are TGCAGCGTTGGCCAGGGGCTTGGAAACACCATATATTTT. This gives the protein CSVGQGLGNTIYF.